The sequence of this T cell receptor beta chain was determined in a study of cytomegalovirus exposure and HLA in healthy donors. Study information: Within an early data release were about 85 million unique TCRs drawn from HLA-typed donors. Study conclusions and caveats: Specific recognition of CMV antigens was confirmed in vitro for a few chains (all CMV-associated). Based on reports, TCR beta sequences accurately predicted HLA-A and HLA-B alleles for most subjects. A link between a missense DCLRE1C variant and TCR beta V- and J-gene trimming emerged from a later analysis.

Germline V gene sequence: CDR1 SGDLS, CDR2 YYNGEE. This CDR3 spans 14 amino acids. Trimming stripped 1 base from V and 0 bases from J, with 5 bases between. A word on this clone: Antigen specificity is unknown.

60 Vbeta and 13 Jbeta primers were used in PCR. This table comes from immunoSEQ multiplex PCR, and its TCRdb copy is limited to in-frame clones, with some not included. The sample consists of some 200,000 clones, about 80% of them appearing once. The chain couples TRBV9 to TRBJ1-3; D is ambiguous. The receptor comes from a boy younger than 18 in good health and CMV-seronegative. Sequences were obtained from PBMCs. CDR3 sequence: CASSVKYSGNTIYF. The CDR3 DNA reads TGTGCCAGCAGCGTAAAATACTCTGGAAACACCATATATTTT.